These 7 T cell receptor beta chains were all obtained from the same sample, sequenced in a study of radiotherapy plus CTLA-4 blockade in lung cancer. The assay was immunoSEQ multiplex PCR, and TCRdb's table has in-frame clones only and misses some. The repertoire has about 85,000 clones, about 90% of them found once; the top ten carry 2% to 2.5%. Sequencing was performed on peripheral blood, taken from a patient treated with radiotherapy plus ipilimumab. Receptor source: a human donor with non-small cell lung cancer who had a partial response to radiotherapy plus ipilimumab.

The genes are TRBV11-2 and TRBJ2-6, with a tentative D call TRBD2 (5 bases). The CDR3 sequence is 13 residues long. Germline CDR1 and CDR2: SGHAT and FQNNGV. The ends were cut back, 5 bases at V and 11 bases at J, with 13 bases in the middle. CDR3 loop: CASSPPGYHVLTF. CDR3 sequence (DNA): TGTGCCAGCAGCCCTCCGGGGTACCACGTCCTGACTTTC.

This chain joins TRBV6-5 and TRBJ2-3, with TRBD1 identical over 11 bases. CDR1 and CDR2 (germline): MNHEY, SVGAGI. V gave up 6 bases and J gave up 6 bases; unmatched junction bases: 5. The CDR3 consists of 14 residues. The chain's CDR3 is CASSRDRGTDTQYF. CDR3 DNA sequence: TGTGCCAGCAGCCGGGACAGGGGGACGGATACGCAGTATTTT.

V and J are TRBV2 and TRBJ1-1; 7 positions match TRBD1. Looked up from germline, CDR1 is SNHLY and CDR2 is FYNNEI. Trimming removed 7 bases from V and 8 bases from J; junction bases left unmatched: 10. This CDR3 has 13 amino acids. The CDR3, as DNA: TGTGCCAGCACCTTGACAGGGTTATCGGAAGCTTTCTTT. Its protein is CASTLTGLSEAFF.

The chain carries TRBV10-2 and TRBJ2-1; 12 nucleotides match TRBD2. Trimming at V came to 7 bases and at J to 0 bases, leaving 10 bases not matched to a gene. Germline CDR1 and CDR2: WSHSY and SAAADI. The CDR3 covers 18 residues. This CDR3 is CASTLGLAGSSSYNEQFF. The CDR3 region has the DNA TGCGCCAGCACCCTGGGACTAGCGGGTTCCAGCTCCTACAATGAGCAGTTCTTC.

This clone was seen only a few times. The rearrangement uses TRBV7-9 and TRBJ1-1; 9 positions agree with TRBD1. Trimming removed 5 bases from V and 4 bases from J; junction bases left unmatched: 2. The CDR3 is 13 residues long. The germline gives CDR1 SEHNR, CDR2 FQNEAQ (reference sequence). This CDR3 is CASSGQGSTEAFF. CDR3 DNA: TGTGCCAGCAGCGGACAGGGGTCCACTGAAGCTTTCTTT.

The CDR3 DNA is TGTGCCAGCAGTTTAGATGGGACATGGGAATGGAGCAATCAGCCCCAGCATTTT. This codes for CASSLDGTWEWSNQPQHF. The chain joins TRBV27 to TRBJ1-5; a possible D gene is TRBD1 (6 bases). Germline CDR1 is MNHEY and CDR2 is SMNVEV (reference sequence). CDR3 length: 18 amino acids. V was pared by 2 bases and J by 1 base, with 18 bases between.

The chain links TRBV19 to TRBJ2-7; the D gene is possibly TRBD1 (5 bases). This CDR3 spans 13 amino acids. Per germline, CDR1 LNHDA and CDR2 SQIVND (reference sequence). V was pared by 3 bases and J by 4 bases, with 10 bases between. The CDR3 protein is CASSIFKGYEQYF. The CDR3 nucleotides read TGTGCCAGTAGTATTTTTAAGGGGTACGAGCAGTACTTC.